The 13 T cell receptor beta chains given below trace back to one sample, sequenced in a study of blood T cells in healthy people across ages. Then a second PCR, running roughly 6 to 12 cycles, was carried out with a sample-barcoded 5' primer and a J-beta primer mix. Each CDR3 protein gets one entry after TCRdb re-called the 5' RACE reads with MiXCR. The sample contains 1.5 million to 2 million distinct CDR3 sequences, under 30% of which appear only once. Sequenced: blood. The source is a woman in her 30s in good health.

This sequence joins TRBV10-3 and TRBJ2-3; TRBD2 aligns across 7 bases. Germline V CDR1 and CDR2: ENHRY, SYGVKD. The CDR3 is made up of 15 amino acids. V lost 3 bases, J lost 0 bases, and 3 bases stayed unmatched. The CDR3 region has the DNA TGTGCCATCAGTGACCTAGCGGATAGCACAGATACGCAGTATTTT. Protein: CAISDLADSTDTQYF.

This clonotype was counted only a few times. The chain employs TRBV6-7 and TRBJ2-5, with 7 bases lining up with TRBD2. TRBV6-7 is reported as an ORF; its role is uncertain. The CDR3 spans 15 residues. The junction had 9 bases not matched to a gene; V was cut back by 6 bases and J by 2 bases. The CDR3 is CASRFSSGAQETQYF. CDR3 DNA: TGTGCCAGCAGATTTTCGAGCGGGGCTCAAGAGACCCAGTACTTC.

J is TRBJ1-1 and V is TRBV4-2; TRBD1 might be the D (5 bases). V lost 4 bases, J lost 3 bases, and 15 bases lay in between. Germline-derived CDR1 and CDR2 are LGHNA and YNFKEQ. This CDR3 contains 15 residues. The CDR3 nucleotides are TGTGCCAGCAGCCCCGATTGGGGGAGGGACACTGAAGCTTTCTTT. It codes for CASSPDWGRDTEAFF.

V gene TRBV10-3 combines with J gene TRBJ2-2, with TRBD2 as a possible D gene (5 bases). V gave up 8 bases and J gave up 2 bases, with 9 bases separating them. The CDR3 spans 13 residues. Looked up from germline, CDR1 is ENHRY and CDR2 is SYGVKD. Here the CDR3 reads CAIATGNTGELFF. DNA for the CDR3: TGTGCCATCGCGACGGGAAACACCGGGGAGCTGTTTTTT.

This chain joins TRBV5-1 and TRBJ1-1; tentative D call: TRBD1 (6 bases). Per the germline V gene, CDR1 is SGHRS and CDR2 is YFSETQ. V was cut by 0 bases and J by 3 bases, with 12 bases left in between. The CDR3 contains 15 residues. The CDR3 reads CASSLEGDGYTEAFF. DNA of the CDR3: TGCGCCAGCAGCTTGGAGGGGGATGGCTACACTGAAGCTTTCTTT.

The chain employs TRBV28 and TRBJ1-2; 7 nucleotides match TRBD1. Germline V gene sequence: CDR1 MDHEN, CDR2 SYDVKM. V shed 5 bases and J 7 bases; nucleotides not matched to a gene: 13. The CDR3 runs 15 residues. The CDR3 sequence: CASSQSTAGGRGYTF. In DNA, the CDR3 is TGTGCCAGCAGTCAGTCGACGGCAGGGGGTCGTGGCTACACCTTC.

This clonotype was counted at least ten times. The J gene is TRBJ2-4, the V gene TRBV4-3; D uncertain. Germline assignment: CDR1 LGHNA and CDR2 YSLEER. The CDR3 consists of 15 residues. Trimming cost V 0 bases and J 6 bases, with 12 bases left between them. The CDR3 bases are TGCGCCAGCAGCCAAGATTGGGGTATGGGAAACATTCAGTACTTC. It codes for CASSQDWGMGNIQYF.

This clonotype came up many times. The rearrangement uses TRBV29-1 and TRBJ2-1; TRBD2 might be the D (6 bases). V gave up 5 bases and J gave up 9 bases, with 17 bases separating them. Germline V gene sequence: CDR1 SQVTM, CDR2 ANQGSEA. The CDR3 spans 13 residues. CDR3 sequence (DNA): TGCAGCGTTACTAGCCAGACGCAGGGTGAGCAGTTCTTC. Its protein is CSVTSQTQGEQFF.

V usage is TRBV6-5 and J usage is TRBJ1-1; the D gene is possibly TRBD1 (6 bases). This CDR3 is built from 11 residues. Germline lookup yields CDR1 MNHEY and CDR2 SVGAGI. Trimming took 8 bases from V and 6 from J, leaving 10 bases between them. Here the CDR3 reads CASEGEAEAFF. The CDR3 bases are TGTGCCAGCGAGGGGGAGGCTGAAGCTTTCTTT.

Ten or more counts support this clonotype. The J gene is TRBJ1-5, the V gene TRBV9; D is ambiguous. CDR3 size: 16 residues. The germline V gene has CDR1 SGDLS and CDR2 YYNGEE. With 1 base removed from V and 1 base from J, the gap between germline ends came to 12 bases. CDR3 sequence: CASSVTPGLSNQPQHF. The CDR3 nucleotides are TGTGCCAGCAGCGTAACACCCGGGCTCAGCAATCAGCCCCAGCATTTT.

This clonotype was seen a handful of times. CDR3 region: CASSLNTGMDTQYF. CDR3 nucleotide sequence: TGTGCCAGCAGCTTAAACACAGGAATGGATACGCAGTATTTT. This sequence joins TRBV7-2 and TRBJ2-3; possibly TRBD1 for D (5 bases). Between the trimmed V and J ends, which lost 2 bases and 6 bases, there was a span of 12 bases. CDR1 is SGHTA and CDR2 is FQGNSA in the germline V gene. There are 14 residues in the CDR3.

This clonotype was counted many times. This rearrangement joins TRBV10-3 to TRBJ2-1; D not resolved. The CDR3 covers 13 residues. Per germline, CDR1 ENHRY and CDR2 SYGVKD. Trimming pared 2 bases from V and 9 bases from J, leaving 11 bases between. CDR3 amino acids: CAISEPLEAEQFF. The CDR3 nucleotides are TGTGCCATCAGTGAGCCCCTCGAAGCTGAGCAGTTCTTC.

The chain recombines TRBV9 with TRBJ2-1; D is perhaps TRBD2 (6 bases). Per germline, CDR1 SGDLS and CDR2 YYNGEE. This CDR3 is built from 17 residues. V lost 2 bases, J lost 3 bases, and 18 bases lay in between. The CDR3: CASSVGPRAGGYNEQFF. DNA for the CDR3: TGTGCCAGCAGCGTCGGCCCACGAGCGGGCGGCTACAATGAGCAGTTCTTC. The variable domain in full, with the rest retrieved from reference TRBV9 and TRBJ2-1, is DSGVTQTPKHLITATGQRVTLRCSPRSGDLSVYWYQQSLDQGLQFLIQYYNGEERAKGNILERFSAQQFPDLHSELNLSSLELGDSALYFCASSVGPRAGGYNEQFFGPGTRLTVL.